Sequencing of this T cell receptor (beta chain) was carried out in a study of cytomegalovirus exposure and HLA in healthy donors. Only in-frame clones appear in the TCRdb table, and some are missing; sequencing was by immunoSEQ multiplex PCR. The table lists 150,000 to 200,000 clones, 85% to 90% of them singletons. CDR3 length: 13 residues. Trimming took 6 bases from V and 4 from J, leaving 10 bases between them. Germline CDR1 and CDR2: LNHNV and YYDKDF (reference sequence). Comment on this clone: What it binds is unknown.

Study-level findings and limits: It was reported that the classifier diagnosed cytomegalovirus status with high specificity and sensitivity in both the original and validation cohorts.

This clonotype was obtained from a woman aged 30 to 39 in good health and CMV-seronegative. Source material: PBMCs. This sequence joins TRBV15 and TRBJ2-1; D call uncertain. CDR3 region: CATRKLGYNEQFF. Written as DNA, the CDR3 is TGTGCCACCAGGAAGCTAGGATACAATGAGCAGTTCTTC.